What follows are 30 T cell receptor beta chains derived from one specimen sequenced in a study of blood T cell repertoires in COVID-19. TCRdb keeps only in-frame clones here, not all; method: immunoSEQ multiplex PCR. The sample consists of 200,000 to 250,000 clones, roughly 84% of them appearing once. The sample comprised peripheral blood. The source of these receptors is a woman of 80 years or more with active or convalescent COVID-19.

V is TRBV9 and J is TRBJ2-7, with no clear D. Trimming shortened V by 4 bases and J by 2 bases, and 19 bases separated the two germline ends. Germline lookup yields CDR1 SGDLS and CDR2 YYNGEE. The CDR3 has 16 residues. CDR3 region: CASSPYPLTQAYEQYF. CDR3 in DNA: TGTGCCAGCAGCCCGTATCCGCTAACCCAGGCCTACGAGCAGTACTTC.

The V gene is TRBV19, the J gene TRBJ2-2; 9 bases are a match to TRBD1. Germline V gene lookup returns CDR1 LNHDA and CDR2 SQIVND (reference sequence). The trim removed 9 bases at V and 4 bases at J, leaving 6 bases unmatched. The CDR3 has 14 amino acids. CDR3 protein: CASLRTGATGELFF. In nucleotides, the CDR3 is TGTGCCAGCCTCCGGACAGGGGCCACCGGGGAGCTGTTTTTT. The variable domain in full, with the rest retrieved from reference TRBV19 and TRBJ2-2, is DGGITQSPKYLFRKEGQNVTLSCEQNLNHDAMYWYRQDPGQGLRLIYYSQIVNDFQKGDIAEGYSVSREKKESFPLTVTSAQKNPTAFYLCASLRTGATGELFFGEGSRLTVL.

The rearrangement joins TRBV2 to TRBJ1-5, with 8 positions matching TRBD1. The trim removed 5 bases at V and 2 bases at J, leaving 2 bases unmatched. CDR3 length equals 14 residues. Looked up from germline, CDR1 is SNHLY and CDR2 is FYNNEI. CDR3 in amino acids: CASSSTGGNQPQHF. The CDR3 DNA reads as TGTGCCAGCAGTTCGACAGGGGGCAATCAGCCCCAGCATTTT.

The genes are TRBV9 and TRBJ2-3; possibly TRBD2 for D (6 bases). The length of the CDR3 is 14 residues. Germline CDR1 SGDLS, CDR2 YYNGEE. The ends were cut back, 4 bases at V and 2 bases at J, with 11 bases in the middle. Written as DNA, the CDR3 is TGTGCCAGCAGCCCCGGGGGAAACACAGATACGCAGTATTTT. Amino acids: CASSPGGNTDTQYF.

This CDR3 reads CASSTETGGNSPLHF. The CDR3 DNA sequence: TGTGCCAGCAGTACCGAGACAGGGGGGAATTCACCCCTCCACTTT. The chain recombines TRBV6-2 or TRBV6-3 with TRBJ1-6; 9 bases line up with TRBD1. With 5 bases clipped from V and 7 bases from J, the junction kept 6 bases outside the gene matches. Germline V gene lookup returns CDR1 MNHEY and CDR2 SVGEGT. This CDR3 region has 15 residues.

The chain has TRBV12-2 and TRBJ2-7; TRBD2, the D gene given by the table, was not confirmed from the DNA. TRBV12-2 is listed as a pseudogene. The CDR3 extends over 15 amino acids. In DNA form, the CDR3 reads TGTGCAAGTCGCTTGCTAGCGGGGGGGTCCTACGAGCAGTACTTC. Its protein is CASRLLAGGSYEQYF.

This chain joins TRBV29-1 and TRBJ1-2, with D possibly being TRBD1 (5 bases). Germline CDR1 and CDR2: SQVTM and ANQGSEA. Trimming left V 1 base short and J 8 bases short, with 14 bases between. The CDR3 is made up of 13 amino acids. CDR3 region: CSVEGLRGEGYTF. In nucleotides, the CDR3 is TGCAGCGTTGAAGGGTTACGGGGGGAGGGCTACACCTTC.

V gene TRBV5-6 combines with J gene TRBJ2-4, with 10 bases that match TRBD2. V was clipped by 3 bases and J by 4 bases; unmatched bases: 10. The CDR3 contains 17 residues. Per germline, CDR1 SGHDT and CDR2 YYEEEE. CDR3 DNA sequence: TGTGCCAGCAGCTCTCTTCAAGCGGGGGGGCTTAAAAACATTCAGTACTTC. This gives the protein CASSSLQAGGLKNIQYF.

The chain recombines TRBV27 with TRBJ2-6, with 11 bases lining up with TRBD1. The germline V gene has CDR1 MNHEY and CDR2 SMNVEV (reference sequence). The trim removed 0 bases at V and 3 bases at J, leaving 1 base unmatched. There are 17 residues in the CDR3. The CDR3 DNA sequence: TGTGCCAGCAGTTTATCGGACAGGGGGCTTGGGGCCAACGTCCTGACTTTC. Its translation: CASSLSDRGLGANVLTF.

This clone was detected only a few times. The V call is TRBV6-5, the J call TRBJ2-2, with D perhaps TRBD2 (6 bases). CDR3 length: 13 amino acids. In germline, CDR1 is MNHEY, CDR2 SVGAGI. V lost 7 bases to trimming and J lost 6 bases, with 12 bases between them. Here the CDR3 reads CASMTGGAGELFF. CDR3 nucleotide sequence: TGTGCCAGCATGACTGGAGGGGCCGGGGAGCTGTTTTTT.

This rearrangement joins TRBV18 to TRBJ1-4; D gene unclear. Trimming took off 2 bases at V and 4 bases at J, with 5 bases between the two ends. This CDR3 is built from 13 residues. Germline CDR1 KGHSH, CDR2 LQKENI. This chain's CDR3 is CASSPADNEKLFF. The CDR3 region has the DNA TGTGCCAGCTCACCAGCGGATAATGAAAAACTGTTTTTT.

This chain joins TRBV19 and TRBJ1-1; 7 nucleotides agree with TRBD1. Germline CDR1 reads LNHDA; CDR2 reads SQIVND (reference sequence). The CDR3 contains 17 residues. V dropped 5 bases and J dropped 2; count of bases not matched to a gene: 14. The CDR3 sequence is CASSADRVEGTNTEAFF. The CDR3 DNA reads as TGTGCCAGTAGTGCCGACAGGGTCGAGGGTACAAACACTGAAGCTTTCTTT.

CDR3 loop: CASSVRGRTGNTIYF. The DNA of the CDR3 is TGTGCCAGCAGCGTCAGGGGCCGAACTGGAAACACCATATATTTT. The chain links TRBV9 to TRBJ1-3; tentatively, D is TRBD1 (6 bases). The CDR3 is 15 residues long. From germline, CDR1 is SGDLS and CDR2 YYNGEE. Trimming removed 2 bases from V and 2 bases from J, with 11 bases in between.

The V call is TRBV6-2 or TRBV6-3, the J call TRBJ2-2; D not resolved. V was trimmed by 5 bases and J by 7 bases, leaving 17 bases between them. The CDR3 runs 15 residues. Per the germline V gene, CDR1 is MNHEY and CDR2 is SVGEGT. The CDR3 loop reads CASSTHRRAYGELFF. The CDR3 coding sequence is TGTGCCAGCAGTACCCATCGTCGCGCCTACGGGGAGCTGTTTTTT.

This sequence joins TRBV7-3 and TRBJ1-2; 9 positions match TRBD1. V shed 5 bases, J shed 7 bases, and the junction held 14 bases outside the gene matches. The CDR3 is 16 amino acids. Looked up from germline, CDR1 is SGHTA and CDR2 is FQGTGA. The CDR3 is CASSAGTGYSGSGYTF. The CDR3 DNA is TGTGCCAGCAGCGCCGGGACAGGGTATTCAGGAAGTGGCTACACCTTC. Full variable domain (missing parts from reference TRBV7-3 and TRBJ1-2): GAGVSQTPSNKVTEKGKYVELRCDPISGHTALYWYRQSLGQGPEFLIYFQGTGAADDSGLPNDRFFAVRPEGSVSTLKIQRTERGDSAVYLCASSAGTGYSGSGYTFGSGTRLTVV.

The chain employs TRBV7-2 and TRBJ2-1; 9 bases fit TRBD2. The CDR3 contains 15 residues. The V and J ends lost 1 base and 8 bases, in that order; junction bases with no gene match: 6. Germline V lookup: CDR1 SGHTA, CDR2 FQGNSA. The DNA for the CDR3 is TGTGCCAGCAGCTTAGGTCTAGCGGGACGGGATGAGCAGTTCTTC. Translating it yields CASSLGLAGRDEQFF.

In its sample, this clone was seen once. CDR3 sequence (DNA): TGTGCCAGCAGCGTAAGGGGGACTATTGCCTACGAGCAGTACTTC. Translating gives CASSVRGTIAYEQYF. The rearrangement links TRBV9 to TRBJ2-7; TRBD2 might be the D (7 bases). Germline loops: CDR1 SGDLS, CDR2 YYNGEE. V dropped 1 base and J dropped 2 bases, with 13 bases sitting between them. The CDR3 contains 15 residues.

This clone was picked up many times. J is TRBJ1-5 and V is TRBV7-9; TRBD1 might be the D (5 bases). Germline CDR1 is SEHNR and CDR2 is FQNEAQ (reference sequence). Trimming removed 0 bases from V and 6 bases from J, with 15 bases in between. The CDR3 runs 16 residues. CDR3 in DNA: TGTGCCAGCAGCTTAGCGAGCGGGGGAATCGGTCAGCCCCAGCATTTT. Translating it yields CASSLASGGIGQPQHF.

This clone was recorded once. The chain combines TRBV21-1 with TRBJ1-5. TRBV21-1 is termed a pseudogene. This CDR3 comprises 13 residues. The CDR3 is CASSKGGAQPQHF. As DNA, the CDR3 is TGTGCCAGCAGCAAGGGGGGGGCCCAGCCCCAGCATTTT.

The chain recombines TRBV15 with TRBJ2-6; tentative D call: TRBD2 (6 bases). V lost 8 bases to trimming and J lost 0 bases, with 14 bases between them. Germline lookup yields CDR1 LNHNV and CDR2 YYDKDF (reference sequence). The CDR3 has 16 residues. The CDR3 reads CATVPGVNSGANVLTF. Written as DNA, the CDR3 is TGTGCCACCGTTCCGGGGGTAAACTCTGGGGCCAACGTCCTGACTTTC.

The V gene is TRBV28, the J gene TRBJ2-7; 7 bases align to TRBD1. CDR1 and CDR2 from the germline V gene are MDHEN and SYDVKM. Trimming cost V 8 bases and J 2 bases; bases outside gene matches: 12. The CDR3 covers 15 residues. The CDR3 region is CASAASATGPYEQYF. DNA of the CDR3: TGTGCCAGCGCCGCCTCAGCGACAGGGCCCTACGAGCAGTACTTC. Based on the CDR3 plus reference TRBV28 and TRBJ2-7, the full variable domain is DVKVTQSSRYLVKRTGEKVFLECVQDMDHENMFWYRQDPGLGLRLIYFSYDVKMKEKGDIPEGYSVSREKKERFSLILESASTNQTSMYLCASAASATGPYEQYFGPGTRLTVT.

CDR3 nucleotides: TGTGCCAGCAGCCAAGGGAGCTCTGGGGCCAACGTCCTGACTTTC. Translating gives CASSQGSSGANVLTF. The chain employs TRBV7-3 and TRBJ2-6; possibly TRBD2 for D (5 bases). Germline V lookup: CDR1 SGHTA, CDR2 FQGTGA. Trimming removed 5 bases at V and 0 bases at J, with 8 bases between. There are 15 residues in the CDR3.

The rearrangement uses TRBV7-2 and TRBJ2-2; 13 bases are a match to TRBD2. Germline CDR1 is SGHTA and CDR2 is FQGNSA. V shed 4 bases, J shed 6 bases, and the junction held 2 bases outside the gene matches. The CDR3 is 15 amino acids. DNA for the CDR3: TGTGCCAGCAGCTCCGGACTAGCGGGAGCCGGGGAGCTGTTTTTT. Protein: CASSSGLAGAGELFF.

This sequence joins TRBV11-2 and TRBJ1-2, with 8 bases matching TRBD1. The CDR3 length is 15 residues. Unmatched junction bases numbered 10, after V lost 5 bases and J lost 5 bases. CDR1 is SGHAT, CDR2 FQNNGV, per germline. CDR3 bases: TGTGCCAGCAGCGGGACAGGCAGGGGGTATTATGGCTACACCTTC. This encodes CASSGTGRGYYGYTF.

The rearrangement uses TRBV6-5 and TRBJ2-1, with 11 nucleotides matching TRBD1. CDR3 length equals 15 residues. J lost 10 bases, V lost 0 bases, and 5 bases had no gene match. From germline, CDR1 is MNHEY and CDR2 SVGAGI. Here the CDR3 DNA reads TGTGCCAGCAGTTACTCGAGGACAGGGGGCAGGGAGCAGTTCTTC. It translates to CASSYSRTGGREQFF.

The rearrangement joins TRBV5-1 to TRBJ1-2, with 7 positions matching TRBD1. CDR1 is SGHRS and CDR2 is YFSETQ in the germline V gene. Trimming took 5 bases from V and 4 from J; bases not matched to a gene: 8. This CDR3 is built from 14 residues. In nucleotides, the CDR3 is TGCGCCAGCAGGGTTGGAGGGGGCGGCTATGGCTACACCTTC. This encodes CASRVGGGGYGYTF.

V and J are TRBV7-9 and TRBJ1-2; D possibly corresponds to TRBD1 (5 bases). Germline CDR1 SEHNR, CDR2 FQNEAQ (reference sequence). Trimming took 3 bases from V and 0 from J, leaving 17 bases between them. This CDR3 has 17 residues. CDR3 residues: CASSLAGTPGANYGYTF. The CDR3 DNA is TGTGCCAGCAGCTTGGCGGGGACCCCGGGGGCTAACTATGGCTACACCTTC.

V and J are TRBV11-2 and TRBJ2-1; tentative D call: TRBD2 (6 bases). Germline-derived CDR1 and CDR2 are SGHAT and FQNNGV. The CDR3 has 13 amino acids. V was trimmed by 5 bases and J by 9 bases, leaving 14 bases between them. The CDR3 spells CASSLGGFSEQFF. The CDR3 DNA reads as TGTGCCAGCAGCCTAGGAGGGTTTAGTGAGCAGTTCTTC.

This CDR3 reads CASTRQGTDTQYF. In nucleotides, the CDR3 is TGTGCCAGCACCCGACAGGGAACAGATACGCAGTATTTT. The genes are TRBV2 and TRBJ2-3; 7 nucleotides agree with TRBD1. Germline-derived CDR1 and CDR2 are SNHLY and FYNNEI. The V and J ends lost 7 bases and 3 bases, in that order; junction bases with no gene match: 4. The CDR3 extends over 13 amino acids.

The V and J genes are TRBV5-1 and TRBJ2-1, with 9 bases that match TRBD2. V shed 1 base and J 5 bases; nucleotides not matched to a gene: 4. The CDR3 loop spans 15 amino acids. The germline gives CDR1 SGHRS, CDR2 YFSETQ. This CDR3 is CASSLPLAGNNEQFF. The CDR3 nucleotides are TGCGCCAGCAGCTTGCCTCTAGCGGGAAACAATGAGCAGTTCTTC.